This T cell receptor beta chain stems from a study of cytomegalovirus exposure and HLA in healthy donors (TCRdb year 2017). For the study in its entirety: In an earlier analysis of 450 to 750 of the donors, 250 to 350 Gb of sequence data and 120 million or so unique TCR beta sequences from about 190 million T cells were reported. An early release that covered some 640 HLA-typed donors contained approximately 290 gigabases of sequencing data and around 80 million unique TCR sequences. Of the roughly 420 genotyped donors, 75% to 85% were placed in the genetic ancestry cluster associated with self-reported Caucasian donors. The study aimed to test whether signatures of past pathogen exposure could be identified by cataloging public T cell receptors. The T cell repertoires of 550 to 850 subjects were profiled by immunosequencing and related to cytomegalovirus serostatus. Besides the first cohort of around 700 subjects, a separate validation cohort made up of over 95 different subjects was used. The study combined high-throughput TCR immunosequencing, statistical association of individual TCRs with disease status, and machine learning to predict cytomegalovirus infection status. A later analysis re-analyzed previously published TCR beta repertoires from 550 to 700 donors and added high-resolution HLA genotyping to study TCR occurrence patterns. Rather than using new phenotypic data, the later analysis identified candidate immune exposures from TCR beta sequences and from how often those sequences occurred across donors. An earlier analysis of around 580 of the donors used high-throughput TCR beta sequencing to judge whether each TCR beta V gene segment behaved as functional or pseudogenic. Donor age, sex, ethnicity and CMV serostatus were compiled alongside the repertoire data. Genome-wide SNP genotypes for about 60% of the 666 donors were used in a later genetic analysis, which treated that subset as a discovery cohort. Every discovery cohort repertoire had been produced on one sequencing platform. HLA typing covered class I and class II loci at four-digit resolution. Typing coverage varied by locus: roughly 620-640 donors for A, B, C, DRB1 and DQB1; some 520 for DQA1; about 590 for DPA1; 400 to 480 for DPB1. A few DR-DQ haplotypes were handled as single units for association and clustering because linkage in the cohort was strong. On average, roughly 250,000 unique TCR beta nucleotide sequences were sequenced per donor among a few hundred genotyped donors of the cohort, with roughly 19% of those sequences being non-productive.

The protocol used for the library was the immunoSEQ multiplex PCR assay. The multiplex PCR relied on a mix of 60 forward primers for TCR Vbeta segments and 13 reverse primers for TCR Jbeta segments. The CDR3 region of rearranged TCR beta genes was amplified from genomic DNA with a multiplex PCR assay. The Illumina HiSeq System was used to sequence the amplified TCR beta libraries as 87-base-pair reads. The paper's data handling went like this. In a later analysis, around 80 million unique TCR beta chains were counted across the approximately 640 repertoires, and roughly 10 million of these chains were shared by at least two donors. To remove PCR and sequencing errors, raw reads were error-corrected and collapsed into unique sequences using a nearest-neighbor algorithm that merged closely related sequences. CDR3 sequences were aligned to IMGT reference sequences to assign V, D and J gene segments. For a sequence to be retained, a match of at least six nucleotides to both a V gene segment and a J gene segment was required. A rearrangement counted as productive if the CDR3 had no stop codons and remained in frame with V and J, and every other rearrangement counted as non-productive. Following IMGT convention, CDR3 was defined as the stretch from the second conserved V-encoded cysteine up to the conserved J-encoded phenylalanine. In an earlier analysis of around 600 of the donors, sequences lacking an unambiguous match to a single V gene segment were excluded. An earlier analysis of around 600 of the donors classified V segments as functional when productive rearrangements were above 56.7% and as segregating when the standard deviation between donors was above 5%. To diagnose cytomegalovirus status from the catalog of TCR beta chain sequences, a statistical classification framework was built. In a later analysis, V and J genes were assigned by comparing TCR nucleotide sequences against IMGT/GENE-DB human TR gene sequences. Using the TCRdist pipeline, a later analysis assigned CDR3 sequences along with most-parsimonious VDJ recombination scenarios. A later analysis defined each TCR beta chain by its CDR3 amino acid sequence plus V-gene family, and excluded reads lacking a unique V-gene family. A later analysis removed roughly 590 highly shared, low-generation-probability nucleotide sequences to deal with suspected cross-contamination and a sequencing artifact. In a later analysis, a clonal expansion index for each public chain was calculated from normalized within-repertoire ranks of inferred template counts. In a later analysis, generation probabilities were computed using a VDJ recombination model fitted to out-of-frame rearrangements, and the results were checked against IGoR. In a later analysis, TCR-TCR, TCR-HLA and TCR-CMV co-occurrence was scored with hypergeometric tests, and a repertoire-size bias correction was applied to TCR pairs. A later analysis estimated false discovery rates by permuting HLA or CMV assignments 20 times. In a later analysis, co-occurring TCRs were grouped using DBSCAN, with TCRdist sequence similarity added in when clustering inside HLA-allele-positive subsets. For co-occurrence clustering, repertoires with fewer than 30,000 or more than 120,000 public chains were excluded, along with five repertoires with anomalous nucleotide sharing. The clones in this table, taken by TCRdb from immuneACCESS, are in-frame only. Not every clone is retained; where verified, under half of the shortfall comes from an unresolved V gene, and the cause of the rest is unknown. The DNA gave D and trimming, while V, J and clone size come from that table. This sample comprises 55,000 to 70,000 clones, roughly 80% of them detected only once. The ten largest clones represent about 4% of the sample.

Concerning this clone itself: It lacks a known antigen. No much larger clonotype is one base removed from it; base qualities were not supplied.

The cohort consisted of approximately 690 healthy bone marrow donors. At the time of sampling, all cohort members were nominally healthy, though unrecorded immune exposures were likely present. The donor tested CMV seronegative, placing the donor among the 300 to 450 seronegative members of the cohort. A peripheral blood sample was provided by each donor, and peripheral blood mononuclear cells were used for TCR beta sequencing. The Qiagen DNeasy Blood Extraction Kit was used to extract genomic DNA from the blood cell samples. The research as a whole found: V-gene and J-gene trimming of TCR beta chains was associated with a missense DCLRE1C variant in a later genetic analysis, and the association was replicated in an independent cohort. Sequencing depth was assumed to be roughly uniform across donors in the presence/absence analyses, though that assumption may not hold. In a later analysis, TCR association rates were found to vary across HLA loci, with the most associated TCRs seen for DRB1 alleles and the fewest for HLA-C alleles. Specific HLA alleles were associated with 16,951 TCR beta sequences at a false discovery rate of 0.05 in a later analysis. In a later genetic analysis, fewer N-insertions in productive TCRs were reported among donors in an Asian-associated ancestry cluster than the approximately 710-donor mean. According to the authors, the approach could potentially be generalized to other disease states and immunological phenotypes. Assigning TCR associations to individual alleles was difficult when HLA alleles, especially DR and DQ, strongly co-occurred. In vitro tests confirmed that a few of the cytomegalovirus-associated TCR beta chains recognize cytomegalovirus antigens. Compared with equally common non-associated chains, HLA-associated TCR beta chains in a later analysis were more clonally expanded and had lower generation probabilities. A further reported finding was that TCR beta sequences accurately predicted the HLA-A and HLA-B alleles for most subjects in the first cohort. A later analysis reported that several top co-occurrence clusters appeared linked to parvovirus B19, influenza, CMV and Epstein-Barr virus. Because some donors lacked HLA typing at each locus, the association tests relied only on the typed subset. Linkage disequilibrium might explain the correlated functional status among segregating V segments, but an unknown experimental factor could not be excluded. In this cohort, only TCR beta chains were sequenced, and detectable features were limited by the absence of alpha or paired-chain data. While some public TCRs were present in many individuals, most TCR sequences turned up only very rarely across donors. The earlier analysis of about 600 of the donors excluded roughly 17 rarely observed V segments, including chromosome 9 orphons, because counts were too low. The 87-base-pair reads could not distinguish some IMGT-functional V segments, including TRBV6-2 and TRBV6-3, so those segments were excluded. In the study, around 160 TCR beta chains were listed as associated with cytomegalovirus. A group of highly shared sequence variants was considered likely to be a technical artifact of the sequencing pipeline. Cytomegalovirus status was reported to be diagnosed by the classifier with high specificity and sensitivity in both the original and validation cohorts. According to a later analysis, most CMV-associated TCR beta chains appeared to be HLA-restricted, and the HLA associations seemed to be driven largely by CMV exposure. The only immune exposure information available for the cohort was CMV serostatus. An earlier analysis of around 600 of the donors showed that most TCR beta V segments appeared in productive rearrangements either about 87% or about 30% of the time, which broadly matched IMGT annotations.

As encoded in the germline V gene, CDR1 is SGHTA while CDR2 is FQGTGA. From the cysteine up to the phenylalanine, the CDR3 has a length of 17 residues. The sequence is cut down to CDR3 DNA, 51 bases in frame from base 1. Trimming removed 5 bases from V and 5 bases from J; the gene matches leave 13 bases unexplained. Sequenced input: PBMCs. This chain joins TRBV7-3 to TRBJ2-1; 9 bases in the junction line up with TRBD1. This clonotype was obtained from a middle-aged woman in good health and CMV-seronegative. Here the CDR3 is given as CASSKSSRDRVHNEQFF. In nucleotides, the sequence is TGTGCCAGCAGCAAATCGTCTCGGGACAGGGTCCACAATGAGCAGTTCTTC. Beyond the CDR3, the reference TRBV7-3 and TRBJ2-1 genes provide the residues; the full variable domain reads: GAGVSQTPSNKVTEKGKYVELRCDPISGHTALYWYRQSLGQGPEFLIYFQGTGAADDSGLPNDRFFAVRPEGSVSTLKIQRTERGDSAVYLCASSKSSRDRVHNEQFFGPGTRLTVL.